One and the same sample provided the 12 T cell receptor beta chains below, sequenced in a study of blood T cell repertoires in COVID-19. Measured with immunoSEQ multiplex PCR; TCRdb has only the in-frame clones, and not every one. This table has some 360,000 clones, around 87% appearing once. Input material: peripheral blood. The receptor source for this set is a woman aged 55 to 70 with COVID-19, enrolled during active disease.

The chain has TRBV28 and TRBJ1-2; weak D call: TRBD1 (6 bases). This CDR3 is built from 14 residues. V was clipped by 3 bases and J by 5 bases, with 13 bases between them. Germline CDR1 MDHEN, CDR2 SYDVKM. Written as DNA, the CDR3 is TGTGCCAGCAGTTTTGAGGGACAAATGTATGGCTACACCTTC. Residues: CASSFEGQMYGYTF.

The V call is TRBV5-5, the J call TRBJ2-7; 8 nucleotides line up with TRBD1. With V trimmed by 9 bases and J by 4 bases, 15 bases remained unmatched. CDR3 length equals 15 residues. Germline CDR1 SGHKS, CDR2 YYEKEE (reference sequence). The CDR3 DNA reads as TGTGCCACCTCGCCCGGGACAGGAGGGAAGTACGAGCAGTACTTC. It yields the protein CATSPGTGGKYEQYF. Filled out from reference TRBV5-5 and TRBJ2-7, the complete variable domain reads DAGVTQSPTHLIKTRGQQVTLRCSPISGHKSVSWYQQVLGQGPQFIFQYYEKEERGRGNFPDRFSARQFPNYSSELNVNALLLGDSALYLCATSPGTGGKYEQYFGPGTRLTVT.

V is TRBV14 and J is TRBJ1-2, with D perhaps matching TRBD1 (5 bases). The CDR3 loop spans 14 amino acids. Germline lookup yields CDR1 SGHDN and CDR2 FVKESK. Trimming stripped 4 bases from V and 3 bases from J, with 12 bases between. The CDR3 here is CASSLSGGHYGYTF. CDR3 sequence (DNA): TGTGCCAGCAGCCTCAGCGGGGGACACTATGGCTACACCTTC.

Of note for this clone: At one end, the junction sequence differs from germline, possibly due to a read error. V and J are TRBV13 and TRBJ2-1; 10 bases align to TRBD1. This CDR3 is 16 amino acids long. Germline CDR1 reads PRHDT; CDR2 reads FYEKMQ (reference sequence). The CDR3 sequence: CASSAPGQGTYNEQFF. The CDR3, as DNA: TGTGCCAGCAGCGCTCCGGGACAGGGGACCTATAATGAGCAGTTCTTC.

The genes are TRBV5-1 and TRBJ2-2; the match to TRBD1 covers 7 bases. V was pared by 4 bases and J by 3 bases, with 3 bases of the junction left unmatched. The CDR3 loop spans 14 amino acids. Per the germline V gene, CDR1 is SGHRS and CDR2 is YFSETQ. Here the CDR3 reads CASSRGQYTGELFF. DNA for the CDR3: TGCGCCAGCAGCAGGGGACAGTACACCGGGGAGCTGTTTTTT.

This clone was picked up one time. In the same sample, other DNA sequences code for this CDR3. The CDR3 nucleotides are TGTGCCAGCAGCCAGCGGGGGCCAGATACGCAGTATTTT. Its protein product is CASSQRGPDTQYF. The V call is TRBV3-1 (or the pseudogene TRBV3-2), the J call TRBJ2-3, with D perhaps matching TRBD2 (7 bases). Deletions cut 3 bases from V and 4 bases from J, with 8 bases between. Germline V lookup: CDR1 LGHDT, CDR2 YNNKEL (reference sequence). CDR3 length equals 13 residues.

This clone was counted once. CDR3 bases: TGCAGCGTTGAAGATGTGGTGGGCTTTGGCTACACCTTC. This gives the protein CSVEDVVGFGYTF. The V and J genes are TRBV29-1 and TRBJ1-2; no clear D gene. Germline CDR1 reads SQVTM; CDR2 reads ANQGSEA. The V end was cut by 0 bases, the J end by 7 bases, with 12 bases between. This CDR3 comprises 13 residues.

This rearrangement joins TRBV29-1 to TRBJ2-7; 9 nucleotides agree with TRBD1. The junction had 8 bases not matched to a gene; V was cut back by 5 bases and J by 0 bases. Germline V gives CDR1 SQVTM, CDR2 ANQGSEA. The CDR3 length is 15 residues. CDR3 residues: CSVTDGQGHSYEQYF. CDR3 sequence (DNA): TGCAGCGTTACTGACGGACAGGGGCACTCCTACGAGCAGTACTTC.

This clone was counted only a few times. The chain links TRBV5-6 to TRBJ2-7, with D unresolved. The germline V gene has CDR1 SGHDT and CDR2 YYEEEE. The CDR3 consists of 15 residues. Trimming pared 0 bases from V and 2 bases from J, leaving 12 bases between. The DNA for the CDR3 is TGTGCCAGCAGCTTGGCTTCTCCCTTAGCCTACGAGCAGTACTTC. It codes for CASSLASPLAYEQYF.

This sequence joins TRBV2 and TRBJ1-2, with 7 bases aligning to TRBD1. This CDR3 has 14 residues. Unmatched junction bases numbered 4, after V lost 6 bases and J lost 0 bases. CDR1 SNHLY and CDR2 FYNNEI come from the germline V gene. CDR3 sequence: CASRPGTANYGYTF. CDR3 DNA sequence: TGTGCCAGCAGGCCCGGGACAGCTAACTATGGCTACACCTTC.

The chain employs TRBV5-4 and TRBJ2-1; 7 bases align to TRBD2. V shed 0 bases and J 5 bases; nucleotides not matched to a gene: 5. Germline CDR1 is SGHNT and CDR2 is YYREEE (reference sequence). This CDR3 has 15 amino acids. CDR3 protein: CASSLEAGHNNEQFF. CDR3 bases: TGTGCCAGCAGCTTGGAAGCGGGGCACAACAATGAGCAGTTCTTC.

The chain couples TRBV27 to TRBJ2-1, with TRBD2 matching over 11 bases. Trimming cost V 4 bases and J 8 bases; bases outside gene matches: 13. The germline V gene encodes CDR1 MNHEY and CDR2 SMNVEV (reference sequence). CDR3 length equals 17 residues. CDR3: CASSSRVAGGLRYEQFF. The DNA for the CDR3 is TGTGCCAGCAGTTCCCGGGTAGCGGGGGGGCTCCGCTATGAGCAGTTCTTC.